Detailed here is one T cell receptor beta chain. Its target is not known. Germline loops: CDR1 KGHSH, CDR2 LQKENI. This CDR3 has 16 amino acids. V shed 1 base and J 4 bases; nucleotides not matched to a gene: 7. Specified treatment: approximately nine-day PBMC culture with coronavirus spike peptide pools or control peptides (ViraFEST assay). Once peptide pools had expanded antigen-specific T cells, ViraFEST sequenced TCRs. This entry comes from a study of vaccination and CD4 T cells after COVID-19. Cultured CD4+ T-cell DNA underwent Oncomine TCR Beta short-read sequencing. Extraction of genomic DNA was performed on cultured CD4+ T cells. TCRdb fed the PCR reads into MiXCR, producing one record per CDR3 protein. The table lists some 13,000 distinct CDR3 sequences, more than 70% of them singletons.

The receptor was isolated from a human donor who had recovered from COVID-19. Sequenced material: CD4+ T cells from blood, cultured in vitro. The chain is built from TRBV18 and TRBJ1-2, with 9 bases lining up with TRBD1. Written as DNA, the CDR3 is TGTGCCAGCTCACCACTATCAGGGGACAGGGCCTATGGCTACACCTTC. Amino acids: CASSPLSGDRAYGYTF.